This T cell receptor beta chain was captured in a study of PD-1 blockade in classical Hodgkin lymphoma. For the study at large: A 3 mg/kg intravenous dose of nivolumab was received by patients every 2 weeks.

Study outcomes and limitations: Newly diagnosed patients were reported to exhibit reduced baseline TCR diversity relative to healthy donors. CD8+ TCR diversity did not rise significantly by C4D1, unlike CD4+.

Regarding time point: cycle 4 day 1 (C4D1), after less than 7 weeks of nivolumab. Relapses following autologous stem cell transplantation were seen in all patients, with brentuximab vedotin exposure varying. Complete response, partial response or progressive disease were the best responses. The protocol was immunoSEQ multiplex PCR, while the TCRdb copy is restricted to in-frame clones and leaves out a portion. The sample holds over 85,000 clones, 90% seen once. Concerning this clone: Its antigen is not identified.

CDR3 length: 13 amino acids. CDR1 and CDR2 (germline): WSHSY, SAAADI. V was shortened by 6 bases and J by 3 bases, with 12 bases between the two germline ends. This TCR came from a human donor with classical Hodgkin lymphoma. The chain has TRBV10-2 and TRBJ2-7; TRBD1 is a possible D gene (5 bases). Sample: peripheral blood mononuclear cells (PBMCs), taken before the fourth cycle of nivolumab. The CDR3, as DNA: TGCGCCAGCAGATCAGGGCTAGGCTACGAGCAGTACTTC. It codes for CASRSGLGYEQYF.